This T cell receptor beta chain was identified during a study of neoadjuvant anti-PD-1 for oral cavity cancer. Across the whole study: Patients without progression received a fourth nivolumab dose around day 43, then surgical resection on days 50-56.

This CDR3 has 17 amino acids. V lost 0 bases, J lost 0 bases, and 4 bases stayed unmatched. The germline V gene has CDR1 MGHRA and CDR2 YSYEKL. The patients had HPV-negative, locally advanced oral cavity squamous cell carcinoma. Worth noting for this clone: Antigen specificity is unknown.

Study-wide points: With a few patients per group, TCR findings need larger cohorts.

The protocol was immunoSEQ multiplex PCR, while the TCRdb copy is restricted to in-frame clones and leaves out a portion. This sample has roughly 14,000 clones, with around three fifths found just once. Sequenced material: PBMCs, taken before nivolumab (anti-PD-1) treatment. This clonotype originated in a person between 35 and 79 years old with oral cavity squamous cell carcinoma. This sequence joins TRBV4-1 and TRBJ2-2; 7 nucleotides agree with TRBD2. CDR3 DNA: TGCGCCAGCAGCCAAGACCCGAGCGGGGCGAACACCGGGGAGCTGTTTTTT. Its protein product is CASSQDPSGANTGELFF.